The clone carrying this TCR beta chain was counted a few times. The data were taken from a study of sequential checkpoint blockade in melanoma. Whole-study context: After both sequences, patients received maintenance nivolumab.

Assay: immunoSEQ multiplex PCR; the TCRdb copy retains only in-frame clones and omits some. The data hold under 9,500 clones, with 57% observed a single time. With 6 bases removed from V and 0 bases from J, the gap between germline ends came to 9 bases. Germline-derived CDR1 and CDR2 are SGHVS and FQNEAQ. This CDR3 region has 14 residues. As to treatment: randomized to nivolumab then ipilimumab (arm A) or the reverse (arm B). The clonotype was recovered from a human donor with melanoma. This chain uses TRBV7-8 with TRBJ1-5; D is undetermined. The sample was CD8+ T cells sorted from blood (inferred from file names), taken from a patient given nivolumab and ipilimumab in sequence. CDR3 region: CASRVSNSNQPQHF. The CDR3 DNA follows: TGTGCCAGCAGAGTAAGCAATAGCAATCAGCCCCAGCATTTT.